These T cell receptor beta chains were read from a single sample in a study of spatial heterogeneity in lung cancer. MiXCR, applied by TCRdb to the 5' RACE reads, yields one record per CDR3 protein. Here the sample spans around 25,000 distinct CDR3 sequences, roughly 5.7% being singletons. Specimen: PBMCs, collected at follow-up. The receptors here all came from a female donor with early-stage non-small cell lung cancer. Both conserved end residues are trimmed from each CDR3. Some rows have no size entry. The others give once, few or many, or a class for an expanded clone.

clone size	CDR3 length	V gene	J gene	CDR3 protein
many	9	TRBV20-1	TRBJ2-3	SAREGNTQY
many	13	TRBV20-1	TRBJ2-4	SAPQAGGRGNIQY
-	12	TRBV20-1	TRBJ1-1	SASSGQLNTEAF
many	13	TRBV7-2	TRBJ2-2	ASSLGILRTGELF
many	12	TRBV7-2	TRBJ2-7	ASSYSTGGYEQY
many	14	TRBV7-2	TRBJ2-1	ASSLVSGGTYNEQF
many	14	TRBV19	TRBJ1-6	ASSMSEDRGLTPLH
medium-sized	14	TRBV19	TRBJ2-1	ASSIESGPRYNEQF
many	11	TRBV18	TRBJ2-5	ASSNGISETQY
many	14	TRBV6-5	TRBJ1-1	ASRSGQGLSNTEAF
many	12	TRBV6-5	TRBJ1-1	ASSPRGPGTEAF
many	13	TRBV20-1	TRBJ1-4	SARDSLATNEKLF
many	11	TRBV5-5	TRBJ1-5	ASSGTGVQPQH